This TCR beta chain comes out of a study of blood T cells in healthy people across ages. In the study overall: With template switching, about one barcoded beta molecule was captured per two T cells. Whole-study findings and limits: When set beside aged donors, long-lived donors presented more naive CD4+ cells and higher diversity.

In regard to this clonotype: What it binds is unknown.

Primers used in a second PCR of roughly 7 to 12 cycles were a sample-barcoded 5' primer and a J-beta primer mix. Sequencing recovered at least 2.5 million CDR3-containing paired-end reads from each sample. TCRdb processed the 5' RACE reads anew with MiXCR; each CDR3 protein has one entry. The sample comprises about 810,000 distinct CDR3 sequences, under 40% of which are singletons, and 13% rests with the top ten. Every donor provided ten milliliters of peripheral blood. The CDR3 sequence is 11 residues long. Trimming left V 2 bases short and J 10 bases short, with 9 bases between. Germline lookup yields CDR1 DFQATT and CDR2 SNEGSKA (reference sequence).

V gene TRBV20-1 combines with J gene TRBJ2-1, with a possible D match to TRBD1 (6 bases). This TCR came from a man between 18 and 29 years old in good health. The sample consisted of blood. The CDR3: CSARITGEQFF. In DNA form, the CDR3 reads TGCAGTGCTAGAATCACAGGGGAGCAGTTCTTC.